These 21 T cell receptor beta chains share one sample of origin, sequenced in a study of T cells in Graves' hyperthyroidism and ophthalmopathy. Amplification yielded TCR beta CDR3 regions, with RNA transcripts as the source. TCR CDR3 underwent first-round RT-PCR with the HTBI primer set. Using its own MiXCR run on the multiplex PCR reads, TCRdb lists one record per CDR3 protein. The top ten hold approximately 10% of the sample, which has approximately 400,000 distinct CDR3 sequences, around 14% seen once. Sequenced: blood. All receptors derive from a woman aged 55-70 years with Graves' hyperthyroidism.

J is TRBJ2-1 and V is TRBV5-1; D is unclear. Trimming left V 5 bases short and J 0 bases short, with 9 bases between. The CDR3 consists of 14 residues. Germline values: CDR1 SGHRS, CDR2 YFSETQ. The CDR3 sequence is CASRVDGSYNEQFF. The CDR3 DNA is TGCGCCAGCAGGGTAGACGGCTCCTACAATGAGCAGTTCTTC.

This clonotype appeared many times. This rearrangement joins TRBV6-1 to TRBJ2-7; 12 nucleotides match TRBD2. V dropped 6 bases and J dropped 0; count of bases not matched to a gene: 3. The CDR3 consists of 15 residues. In germline, CDR1 is MNHNS, CDR2 SASEGT. The CDR3 nucleotides are TGTGCCAGCAGATCGGGACTAGCGGGCTCCTACGAGCAGTACTTC. Amino acid sequence: CASRSGLAGSYEQYF.

This clonotype was detected ten times or more. The V call is TRBV11-2, the J call TRBJ2-7; D is unresolved. Germline loops: CDR1 SGHAT, CDR2 FQNNGV. With 0 bases removed from V and 3 bases from J, the gap between germline ends came to 15 bases. The CDR3 sequence is 16 residues long. CDR3 loop: CASSLEGMGHLYEQYF. CDR3 nucleotide sequence: TGTGCCAGCAGCTTAGAGGGTATGGGTCACCTCTACGAGCAGTACTTC. The variable domain in full, completed from reference TRBV11-2 and TRBJ2-7, reads EAGVAQSPRYKIIEKRQSVAFWCNPISGHATLYWYQQILGQGPKLLIQFQNNGVVDDSQLPKDRFSAERLKGVDSTLKIQPAKLEDSAVYLCASSLEGMGHLYEQYFGPGTRLTVT.

The table lists this clonotype with many counts. The chain joins TRBV7-2 to TRBJ2-1, with unresolved D. Trimming pared 7 bases from V and 0 bases from J, leaving 13 bases between. Germline CDR1 SGHTA, CDR2 FQGNSA. The CDR3 runs 15 residues. Written as DNA, the CDR3 is TGTGCCAGCAACTTCGCCACCCGCTCCTACAATGAGCAGTTCTTC. Its protein is CASNFATRSYNEQFF.

The chain couples TRBV3-1 to TRBJ2-7; TRBD2 agrees at 8 bases. The CDR3 totals 13 residues. Germline V gene lookup returns CDR1 LGHDT and CDR2 YNNKEL (reference sequence). V shed 3 bases, J shed 3 bases, and the junction held 1 base outside the gene matches. DNA of the CDR3: TGTGCCAGCAGCCACGGGGGGGGCTACGAGCAGTACTTC. It translates to CASSHGGGYEQYF.

This clonotype occurred many times. The chain combines TRBV29-1 with TRBJ1-1; D possibly corresponds to TRBD1 (5 bases). V lost 5 bases, J lost 4 bases, and 14 bases lay in between. Germline V CDR1 and CDR2: SQVTM, ANQGSEA. This CDR3 contains 13 residues. CDR3 residues: CSVKFRVGTEAFF. CDR3 bases: TGCAGCGTTAAGTTCAGGGTCGGCACTGAAGCTTTCTTT. Using reference TRBV29-1 and TRBJ1-1 for the parts outside the CDR3, the full variable domain is SAVISQKPSRDICQRGTSLTIQCQVDSQVTMMFWYRQQPGQSLTLIATANQGSEATYESGFVIDKFPISRPNLTFSTLTVSNMSPEDSSIYLCSVKFRVGTEAFFGQGTRLTVV.

This clonotype was detected ten times or more. The gene calls are TRBV5-1 and TRBJ2-7; 12 bases line up with TRBD2. V was clipped by 0 bases and J by 7 bases; unmatched bases: 2. Germline V gives CDR1 SGHRS, CDR2 YFSETQ. This CDR3 spans 14 amino acids. CDR3 residues: CASSLGLAGVEQYF. In nucleotides, the CDR3 is TGCGCCAGCAGCTTGGGACTAGCGGGAGTTGAGCAGTACTTC.

This clonotype was detected many times. J is TRBJ1-1 and V is TRBV6-1; 7 bases agree with TRBD1. Per germline, CDR1 MNHNS and CDR2 SASEGT. V lost 6 bases and J lost 5; bases outside the gene matches: 18. The CDR3 runs 17 residues. The CDR3 reads CASSLLVHRGLWTEAFF. The DNA of the CDR3 is TGTGCCAGCAGCCTACTAGTTCACAGGGGATTATGGACTGAAGCTTTCTTT.

This clonotype was seen more than once but under ten times. A much larger clone differs by one base, so this may be a read error. The chain uses TRBV29-1 and TRBJ2-1, with 7 bases matching TRBD2. Germline V gene sequence: CDR1 SQVTM, CDR2 ANQGSEA. This CDR3 spans 15 amino acids. This chain's CDR3 is CSVKDLDGRYNEQFF. For the CDR3, the DNA is TGCAGCGTTAAAGATCTAGACGGGAGGTACAATGAGCAGTTCTTC.

Ten or more counts support this clonotype. The chain carries TRBV18 and TRBJ2-7; the match to TRBD1 covers 7 bases. This CDR3 is 14 amino acids long. V gave up 6 bases and J gave up 0 bases; unmatched junction bases: 5. Germline CDR1 reads KGHSH; CDR2 reads LQKENI. CDR3 amino acids: CASSPGTASYEQYF. For the CDR3, the DNA is TGTGCCAGCTCCCCCGGGACAGCCTCCTACGAGCAGTACTTC.

In its sample, this clonotype was seen a few times. The J gene is TRBJ1-3, the V gene TRBV12-3 or TRBV12-4; D is uncertain. CDR3 length: 16 amino acids. The V and J ends lost 3 bases and 0 bases respectively, with 12 bases between them. Written as DNA, the CDR3 is TGTGCCAGCAGTTTCCCCCTGAGGAGCTCTGGAAACACCATATATTTT. Translated: CASSFPLRSSGNTIYF.

The chain combines TRBV3-1 with TRBJ1-6; 7 nucleotides agree with TRBD1. There are 14 residues in the CDR3. Germline CDR1 LGHDT, CDR2 YNNKEL (reference sequence). V lost 6 bases and J lost 7; bases outside the gene matches: 6. Here the CDR3 DNA reads TGTGCCAGCAGACTCGACAGGGCAAATTCACCCCTCCACTTT. Protein sequence: CASRLDRANSPLHF.

This clonotype has only a few counts. The rearrangement uses TRBV6-2 or TRBV6-3 and TRBJ2-5; 7 bases line up with TRBD2. The CDR3 covers 14 residues. CDR1 and CDR2 (germline): MNHEY, SVGEGT. V was pared by 2 bases and J by 4 bases, with 4 bases of the junction left unmatched. Here the CDR3 reads CASSYGGLGETQYF. Here the CDR3 DNA reads TGTGCCAGCAGTTACGGAGGACTAGGAGAGACCCAGTACTTC.

The sample holds many counts of this clonotype. V gene TRBV5-1 combines with J gene TRBJ2-1; unclear D gene. V lost 0 bases and J 2 bases, leaving 3 bases between the germline ends. The length of the CDR3 is 13 residues. The germline CDR1 and CDR2 sequences are SGHRS and YFSETQ. The CDR3 DNA reads as TGCGCCAGCAGCTTGGCCCCCTACAATGAGCAGTTCTTC. Its translation is CASSLAPYNEQFF.

Concerning this clonotype itself: This clone may be a read error of a much larger clone one base away. The chain recombines TRBV20-1 with TRBJ2-7, with 7 bases fitting TRBD2. The J call could be wrong; TRBJ2-1 is a better fit for the DNA end. The CDR3 has 14 residues. CDR1 and CDR2 from the germline V gene are DFQATT and SNEGSKA (reference sequence). In DNA, the CDR3 is TGCAGTGCTCCAGCGGCTAGCGGCTCCTACGAGCAGTTCTTC. Translated, it gives CSAPAASGSYEQFF.

The chain employs TRBV20-1 and TRBJ2-3, with 8 bases matching TRBD2. The CDR3 totals 14 residues. V lost 3 bases to trimming and J lost 0 bases; unmatched junction nucleotides: 2. CDR1 and CDR2 (germline): DFQATT, SNEGSKA (reference sequence). The CDR3 sequence is CSARTSDSTDTQYF. The DNA for the CDR3 is TGCAGTGCTAGGACTAGCGACAGCACAGATACGCAGTATTTT.

The chain is built from TRBV5-1 and TRBJ1-2, with a weak D call TRBD1 (5 bases). Germline V gene lookup returns CDR1 SGHRS and CDR2 YFSETQ. V lost 4 bases to trimming and J lost 0 bases, with 13 bases between them. The CDR3 length is 15 residues. CDR3 nucleotides: TGCGCCAGCAGCCAGAAAGGGGCAGCTAACTATGGCTACACCTTC. Translated, it gives CASSQKGAANYGYTF.

This clonotype was counted ten times or more. This rearrangement joins TRBV14 to TRBJ2-7; D unclear. V shed 5 bases and J shed 2 bases, with 7 bases lying between them. The V gene's germline CDR1 is SGHDN and CDR2 FVKESK. The CDR3 has 12 residues. In DNA, the CDR3 is TGTGCCAGCAGCTGGGATGCCTACGAGCAGTACTTC. This encodes CASSWDAYEQYF.

This clonotype was seen a few times. The chain recombines TRBV7-9 with TRBJ2-2; D perhaps matches TRBD1 (6 bases). The CDR3 runs 17 residues. Between the trimmed V and J ends, which lost 1 base and 0 bases, there was a span of 12 bases. CDR1 and CDR2 (germline): SEHNR, FQNEAQ (reference sequence). CDR3 amino acids: CASSLGGTWANTGELFF. The CDR3, as DNA: TGTGCCAGCAGCTTAGGTGGGACATGGGCGAACACCGGGGAGCTGTTTTTT.

This clonotype appeared many times. The V gene is TRBV2, the J gene TRBJ2-7; D is tentatively TRBD1 or TRBD2 (6 bases each). This CDR3 comprises 12 residues. Trimming left V 7 bases short and J 5 bases short, with 12 bases between. Germline loops: CDR1 SNHLY, CDR2 FYNNEI. The CDR3 loop reads CASKERGDEQYF. The DNA for the CDR3 is TGTGCCAGCAAGGAGAGGGGGGACGAGCAGTACTTC.

The table lists this clonotype with many counts. Written as DNA, the CDR3 is TGTGCCACCAGTGGACAGGCAGCAGATACGCAGTATTTT. The encoded protein is CATSGQAADTQYF. This chain joins TRBV24-1 and TRBJ2-3; maybe TRBD1 (6 bases). CDR1 and CDR2 (germline): KGHDR, SFDVKD. Trimming cost V 5 bases and J 4 bases, with 9 bases left between them. The CDR3 totals 13 residues.